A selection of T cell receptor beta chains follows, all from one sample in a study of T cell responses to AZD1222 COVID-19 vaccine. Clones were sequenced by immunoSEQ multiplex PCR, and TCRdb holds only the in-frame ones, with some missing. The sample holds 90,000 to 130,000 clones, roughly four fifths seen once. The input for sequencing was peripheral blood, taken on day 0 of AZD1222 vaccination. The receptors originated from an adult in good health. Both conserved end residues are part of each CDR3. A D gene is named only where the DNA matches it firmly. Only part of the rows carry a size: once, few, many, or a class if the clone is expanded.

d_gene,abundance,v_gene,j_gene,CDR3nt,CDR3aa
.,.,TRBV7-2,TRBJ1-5,TGTGCCAGCAGCCCGAGTAGGGGCAATCAGCCCCAGCATTTT,CASSPSRGNQPQHF
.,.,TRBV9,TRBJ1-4,TGTGCCAGCAGCGCCCAAGTTGGCCTAGGGAATGAAAAACTGTTTTTT,CASSAQVGLGNEKLFF
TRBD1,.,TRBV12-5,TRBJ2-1,TGTGCTAGTGGACGGACAGGAACGGATGAGCAGTTCTTC,CASGRTGTDEQFF
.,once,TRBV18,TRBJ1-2,TGTGCCAGCTCACCAGGGTTCAATGCACTGTCGAACTATGGCTACACCTTC,CASSPGFNALSNYGYTF
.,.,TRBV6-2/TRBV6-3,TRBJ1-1,TGTGCCAGCAGTCCCCTGACAGGAGCTATGAACACTGAAGCTTTCTTT,CASSPLTGAMNTEAFF
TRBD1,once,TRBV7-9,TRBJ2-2,TGTGCCAGCAGCGGACGAACAGGGGTCGACGGGGAGCTGTTTTTT,CASSGRTGVDGELFF
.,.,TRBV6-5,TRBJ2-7,TGTGCCAGCAGGGGTACAGGGACTTACAAGCAGTACTTC,CASRGTGTYKQYF
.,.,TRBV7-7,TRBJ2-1,TGTGCTAGCAACTACTACAATGAGCAGTTCTTC,CASNYYNEQFF
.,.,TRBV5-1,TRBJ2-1,TGCGCCAGCAGCGGGGGGGCCCGCTACAATGAGCAGTTCTTC,CASSGGARYNEQFF
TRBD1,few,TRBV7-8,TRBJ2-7,TGTGCCAGTAGACAGGGGGCCCCGAACGAGCAGTACTTC,CASRQGAPNEQYF
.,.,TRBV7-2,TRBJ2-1,TGTGCCAGCACCTGGGACACCAACAATGAGCAGTTCTTC,CASTWDTNNEQFF
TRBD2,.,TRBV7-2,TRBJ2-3,TGTGCCAGCAGCTCAACTAGCGGGGGAGCTAGCACAGATACGCAGTATTTT,CASSSTSGGASTDTQYF
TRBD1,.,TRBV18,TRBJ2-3,TGTGCCAGCTCACCTAGGGACAGGGGAGAACGTACGCAGTATTTT,CASSPRDRGERTQYF
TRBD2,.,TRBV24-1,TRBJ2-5,TGTGCCACCAGTGACTCGACTAGCAGACAAGAGACCCAGTACTTC,CATSDSTSRQETQYF
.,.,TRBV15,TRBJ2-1,TGTGCCACCAGCAGAGATGTCAGTTACAATGAGCAGTTCTTC,CATSRDVSYNEQFF
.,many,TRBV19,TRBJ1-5,TGTGCCAGTAGTCTAAGCATTTATAGCAATCAGCCCCAGCATTTT,CASSLSIYSNQPQHF
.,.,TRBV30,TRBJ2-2,TGTGCCTGGAGAGAAGGGTGGTCCGGGGAGCTGTTTTTT,CAWREGWSGELFF
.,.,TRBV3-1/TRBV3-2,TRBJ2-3,TGTGCCAGCAGCCAACAAAGATTTCCAGATACGCAGTATTTT,CASSQQRFPDTQYF
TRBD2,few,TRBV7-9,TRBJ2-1,TGTGCCAGCAGCCATTCCCTAGCGGACCTCAATGAGCAGTTCTTC,CASSHSLADLNEQFF
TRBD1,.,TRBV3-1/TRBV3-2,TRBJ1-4,TGTGCCAGCAGCCCGGACAGGGGGCTGCGGTCTAATGAAAAACTGTTTTTT,CASSPDRGLRSNEKLFF
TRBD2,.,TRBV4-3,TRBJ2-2,TGCGCCAGCAGCCATGGACTAGCGGGGGCTGGGACCGGGGAGCTGTTTTTT,CASSHGLAGAGTGELFF
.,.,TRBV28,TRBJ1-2,TGTGCCATCGGTATTCAGGGGTATGGCTACACCTTC,CAIGIQGYGYTF
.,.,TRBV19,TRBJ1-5,TGTGCCAGTAGTATTTTCGGTTCGGCTCAGCCCCAGCATTTT,CASSIFGSAQPQHF
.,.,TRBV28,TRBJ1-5,TGTGCCAGCAGTCCCCTAAGGGTAATACAGCATTTT,CASSPLRVIQHF
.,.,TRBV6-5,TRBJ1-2,TGTGCCAGCAGACCAACGACCGGTTATGGCTACACCTTC,CASRPTTGYGYTF
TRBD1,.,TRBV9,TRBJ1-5,TGTGCCAGCAGCCCCGGGACAGGAGTTAGCAATCAGCCCCAGCATTTT,CASSPGTGVSNQPQHF
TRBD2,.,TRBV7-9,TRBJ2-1,TGTGCCAGCAGGGGACTAGCGGGGGTTGATGAGCAGTTCTTC,CASRGLAGVDEQFF
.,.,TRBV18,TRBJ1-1,TGTGCCAGCTCACATCGACAGGTGAACACTGAAGCTTTCTTT,CASSHRQVNTEAFF
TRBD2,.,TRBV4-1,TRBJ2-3,TGCGCCAGCAGCCGAGACCAAGCGGGAGGGGGCACAGATACGCAGTATTTT,CASSRDQAGGGTDTQYF
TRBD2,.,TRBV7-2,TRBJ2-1,TGTGCCAGCAGCTCCCCGGGACTAGCGGGAGTAGGTGAGCAGTTCTTC,CASSSPGLAGVGEQFF